These 29 T cell receptor beta chains originate from one sample sequenced in a study of blood T cell repertoires in COVID-19 (dated by TCRdb to about 2020). The library was built by means of the immunoSEQ multiplex PCR assay. TCRdb mirrors the immuneACCESS table, restricted to in-frame sequences. Some clones are absent from its copies; in checked studies, under half trace to an unresolved V gene, and the reason for the others is unknown. This sample lists some 22,000 clones; less than 90% were detected once. The ten largest clones take up roughly 28% of the sample. What was sequenced was peripheral blood. The receptors were sampled from a man in his 70s with COVID-19, enrolled during active disease.

The rearrangement links TRBV10-2 to TRBJ2-2, with 12 bases matching TRBD2. This CDR3 region has 15 residues. Germline CDR1 is WSHSY and CDR2 is SAAADI. J gave up 8 bases and V 3 bases, and 4 bases lay outside the gene matches. The CDR3 sequence is CASSEPSGRAGELFF. The CDR3 nucleotides are TGCGCCAGCAGTGAACCTAGCGGGAGGGCTGGGGAGCTGTTTTTT.

V and J are TRBV7-8 and TRBJ1-5; no firm D call. Germline V gene lookup returns CDR1 SGHVS and CDR2 FQNEAQ. V was pared by 1 base and J by 9 bases, with 7 bases between. CDR3 length: 12 amino acids. CDR3 sequence: CASSLVARPQHF. The CDR3 nucleotides are TGTGCCAGCAGCTTAGTGGCTCGGCCCCAGCATTTT.

This chain links TRBV5-5 with TRBJ1-1, with 9 bases aligning to TRBD1. This CDR3 is 14 amino acids long. Germline trimming cut 5 bases from V and 7 bases from J; bases unmatched to any gene: 9. CDR1 and CDR2 (germline): SGHKS, YYEKEE (reference sequence). CDR3 sequence (DNA): TGTGCCAGCAGTGTACAGGGGGCATCGGGTGAAGCTTTCTTT. Protein sequence: CASSVQGASGEAFF. The full variable domain, its missing parts supplied by reference TRBV5-5 and TRBJ1-1, is DAGVTQSPTHLIKTRGQQVTLRCSPISGHKSVSWYQQVLGQGPQFIFQYYEKEERGRGNFPDRFSARQFPNYSSELNVNALLLGDSALYLCASSVQGASGEAFFGQGTRLTVV.

The chain joins TRBV7-8 to TRBJ2-6; unclear D gene. This CDR3 has 14 residues. CDR1 SGHVS and CDR2 FQNEAQ come from the germline V gene. Trimming took off 3 bases at V and 10 bases at J, with 13 bases between the two ends. The CDR3 region is CASSLLRVGNVLTF. Written as DNA, the CDR3 is TGTGCCAGCAGCTTGTTACGGGTAGGAAACGTCCTGACTTTC.

The rearrangement links TRBV27 to TRBJ1-2, with TRBD1 matching 9 bases. Unmatched junction bases numbered 4, after V lost 3 bases and J lost 8 bases. In germline, CDR1 is MNHEY, CDR2 SMNVEV (reference sequence). The CDR3 totals 13 residues. DNA of the CDR3: TGTGCCAGCAGTTTGGACAGGGGAACAGGCTACACCTTC. This gives the protein CASSLDRGTGYTF.

The V call is TRBV5-1, the J call TRBJ2-2; 8 positions match TRBD2. Looked up from germline, CDR1 is SGHRS and CDR2 is YFSETQ. CDR3 length: 15 amino acids. V shed 5 bases, J shed 5 bases, and the junction held 8 bases outside the gene matches. The CDR3 DNA sequence: TGCGCCAGCAGGTACCTAGCGGGTGTTACCGGGGAGCTGTTTTTT. Translating gives CASRYLAGVTGELFF.

CDR3 nucleotides: TGTGCCAGTAGTATAGTGGGGGGTAGCGAAGAAAAACTGTTTTTT. Its translation is CASSIVGGSEEKLFF. The V call is TRBV19, the J call TRBJ1-4, with a tentative D call TRBD1 (5 bases). From germline, CDR1 is LNHDA and CDR2 SQIVND (reference sequence). V lost 1 base to trimming and J lost 8 bases, with 14 bases between them. This CDR3 has 15 amino acids.

The V gene is TRBV12-5, the J gene TRBJ1-4, with 8 nucleotides matching TRBD1. The V and J ends lost 2 bases and 5 bases, in that order; junction bases with no gene match: 7. The V gene's germline CDR1 is LGHNT and CDR2 FRNRAP. The CDR3 runs 16 residues. The CDR3 loop is CASGLTFGTGNEKLFF. CDR3 coding DNA: TGTGCTAGTGGTTTGACGTTCGGGACAGGAAATGAAAAACTGTTTTTT.

The V call is TRBV2, the J call TRBJ2-4, with 8 bases aligning to TRBD2. Germline V CDR1 and CDR2: SNHLY, FYNNEI. V gave up 5 bases and J gave up 9 bases; unmatched junction bases: 12. The CDR3 is 15 amino acids. The CDR3 DNA reads as TGTGCCAGCAGTCTCGGACTAGCCACCCAGGGCATTCAGTACTTC. Protein product: CASSLGLATQGIQYF.

This chain joins TRBV4-2 and TRBJ1-2, with D perhaps TRBD1 (6 bases). The CDR3 spans 21 residues. Germline CDR1 is LGHNA and CDR2 is YNFKEQ. V gave up 0 bases and J gave up 0 bases, with 26 bases separating them. Here the CDR3 DNA reads TGTGCCAGCAGCCAAGACTTCCCAGGGGCGGACCCGGGACCAGCTAACTATGGCTACACCTTC. It codes for CASSQDFPGADPGPANYGYTF.

Written as DNA, the CDR3 is TGCAGTGCTGCTGCGTCCACTGAAGCTTTCTTT. This sequence encodes CSAAASTEAFF. J is TRBJ1-1 and V is TRBV20-1; no clear D gene. The CDR3 covers 11 residues. Deletions cut 5 bases from V and 4 bases from J, with 8 bases between. Germline assignment: CDR1 DFQATT and CDR2 SNEGSKA (reference sequence).

V gene TRBV2 combines with J gene TRBJ2-5, with 9 bases that match TRBD1. Trimming at V came to 7 bases and at J to 4 bases, leaving 7 bases not matched to a gene. The CDR3 extends over 14 amino acids. Germline loops: CDR1 SNHLY, CDR2 FYNNEI. The CDR3 is CASTLQGAGETQYF. CDR3 nucleotide sequence: TGTGCCAGCACCCTACAGGGGGCAGGAGAGACCCAGTACTTC.

The chain employs TRBV3-1 (or the pseudogene TRBV3-2) and TRBJ2-2; D remains ambiguous. The CDR3 extends over 16 amino acids. Germline V lookup: CDR1 LGHDT, CDR2 YNNKEL (reference sequence). V lost 5 bases to trimming and J lost 2 bases, with 15 bases between them. CDR3 bases: TGTGCCAGCAGCTTCTCGACAACAGTAAACACCGGGGAGCTGTTTTTT. Amino acid sequence: CASSFSTTVNTGELFF.

The chain combines TRBV2 with TRBJ1-5; D gene ambiguous. The V end was cut by 1 base, the J end by 0 bases, with 16 bases between. The germline V gene encodes CDR1 SNHLY and CDR2 FYNNEI. The CDR3 extends over 18 amino acids. This CDR3 is CASSEEPILLYSNQPQHF. The CDR3 region has the DNA TGTGCCAGCAGTGAAGAACCGATCCTACTTTATAGCAATCAGCCCCAGCATTTT.

This clone is a singleton in its sample. This sequence joins TRBV6-1 and TRBJ1-2; possible D gene TRBD1, 6 bases. Trimming pared 2 bases from V and 7 bases from J, leaving 17 bases between. Germline V gene sequence: CDR1 MNHNS, CDR2 SASEGT. The CDR3 consists of 15 residues. The CDR3 nucleotides read TGTGCCAGCAGTGAATGGAGGGGGGGCTCCTCTGGCTACACCTTC. Its protein product is CASSEWRGGSSGYTF.

The CDR3 is CASSFARRGGTEAFF. CDR3 coding DNA: TGTGCCAGCAGCTTTGCCCGCCGGGGGGGCACTGAAGCTTTCTTT. The chain uses TRBV5-4 and TRBJ1-1, with D possibly TRBD1 on 5 matching bases. Between the trimmed V and J ends, which lost 2 bases and 4 bases, there was a span of 15 bases. Germline values: CDR1 SGHNT, CDR2 YYREEE (reference sequence). The CDR3 runs 15 residues.

Turning to this clone: This same CDR3 is encoded by further DNA sequences in the sample. The gene calls are TRBV18 and TRBJ1-1; 11 bases match TRBD1. This CDR3 has 15 amino acids. The germline V gene has CDR1 KGHSH and CDR2 LQKENI. J gave up 5 bases and V 3 bases, and 5 bases lay outside the gene matches. In DNA, the CDR3 is TGTGCCAGCTCACCCGGACAGGGGGCGCGAACTGAAGCTTTCTTT. Translating it yields CASSPGQGARTEAFF.

V usage is TRBV2 and J usage is TRBJ1-1; D not resolved. CDR1 and CDR2 from the germline V gene are SNHLY and FYNNEI. The ends were cut back, 6 bases at V and 4 bases at J, with 12 bases in the middle. The CDR3 sequence is 13 residues long. The DNA for the CDR3 is TGTGCCAGCAGAGTAAACAGCCGCACTGAAGCTTTCTTT. This translates into CASRVNSRTEAFF.

This chain connects TRBV5-6 to TRBJ2-1, with 7 bases that match TRBD2. J lost 10 bases, V lost 2 bases, and 15 bases had no gene match. Per the germline V gene, CDR1 is SGHDT and CDR2 is YYEEEE. The CDR3 extends over 16 amino acids. This chain's CDR3 is CASSLGSSGGVGEQFF. For the CDR3, the DNA is TGTGCCAGCAGCTTAGGGTCTAGCGGAGGGGTGGGGGAGCAGTTCTTC.

This CDR3 is CAWSLTGKTYEQYF. In DNA form, the CDR3 reads TGTGCCTGGAGTTTGACAGGGAAGACCTACGAGCAGTACTTC. This chain connects TRBV30 to TRBJ2-7; 7 positions agree with TRBD1. The CDR3 runs to 14 residues. Per the germline V gene, CDR1 is GTSNPN and CDR2 is SVGIG (reference sequence). J gave up 2 bases and V 2 bases, and 6 bases lay outside the gene matches.

The V gene is TRBV19, the J gene TRBJ2-2; TRBD2 agrees at 8 bases. The V gene end was trimmed by 7 bases and the J gene end by 6 bases; junction bases not matched to a gene: 10. There are 15 residues in the CDR3. The germline V gene encodes CDR1 LNHDA and CDR2 SQIVND (reference sequence). The CDR3 region is CASTSSGGGAGELFF. The CDR3 bases are TGTGCCAGTACCTCAAGCGGGGGCGGTGCCGGGGAGCTGTTTTTT.

V and J are TRBV7-9 and TRBJ2-1; 7 positions match TRBD2. J was trimmed by 4 bases and V by 5 bases; bases with no gene match: 11. The germline V gene encodes CDR1 SEHNR and CDR2 FQNEAQ (reference sequence). The CDR3 has 16 amino acids. The CDR3 sequence: CASSPAGKRDYNEQFF. As DNA, the CDR3 is TGTGCCAGCAGCCCCGCTGGGAAGCGGGATTACAATGAGCAGTTCTTC.

The J gene is TRBJ2-1, the V gene TRBV6-5; TRBD1 matches at 11 bases. V lost 2 bases and J lost 13; bases outside the gene matches: 7. The CDR3 is 14 amino acids. Per germline, CDR1 MNHEY and CDR2 SVGAGI. The CDR3 reads CASSYTGQGVAQFF. CDR3 DNA: TGTGCCAGCAGTTACACGGGACAGGGGGTTGCTCAGTTCTTC.

The chain is built from TRBV14 and TRBJ1-1, with 8 positions matching TRBD1. The CDR3 runs to 13 residues. Germline trimming cut 3 bases from V and 11 bases from J; bases unmatched to any gene: 8. Germline loops: CDR1 SGHDN, CDR2 FVKESK. The CDR3 loop reads CASSHVGQGPAFF. Here the CDR3 DNA reads TGTGCCAGCAGCCATGTTGGACAGGGACCGGCTTTCTTT.

The rearrangement uses TRBV27 and TRBJ2-1, with TRBD2 identical over 12 bases. CDR1 and CDR2 (germline): MNHEY, SMNVEV (reference sequence). The CDR3 totals 15 residues. With 6 bases clipped from V and 7 bases from J, the junction kept 7 bases outside the gene matches. CDR3: CASRWASGGANEQFF. CDR3 nucleotides: TGTGCCAGCAGGTGGGCTAGCGGGGGGGCGAATGAGCAGTTCTTC.

The V call is TRBV3-1 (or the pseudogene TRBV3-2), the J call TRBJ2-2; the match to TRBD2 covers 12 bases. Germline V lookup: CDR1 LGHDT, CDR2 YNNKEL (reference sequence). Trimming at V came to 4 bases and at J to 3 bases, leaving 0 bases not matched to a gene. The CDR3 totals 15 residues. This chain's CDR3 is CASSRLAGDTGELFF. CDR3 DNA: TGTGCCAGCAGCCGACTAGCGGGAGACACCGGGGAGCTGTTTTTT.

The sample holds a few counts of this clone. As DNA, the CDR3 is TGTGCCAGCAGCGAGGTTTTCACCGGGGAGCTGTTTTTT. Protein: CASSEVFTGELFF. J is TRBJ2-2 and V is TRBV5-5; D call uncertain. The CDR3 covers 13 residues. Trimming stripped 4 bases from V and 4 bases from J, with 8 bases between. Germline V gives CDR1 SGHKS, CDR2 YYEKEE (reference sequence).

The chain recombines TRBV5-1 with TRBJ2-5; 7 bases are shared with TRBD1. CDR1 SGHRS and CDR2 YFSETQ come from the germline V gene. This CDR3 is 14 amino acids long. The V gene end was trimmed by 4 bases and the J gene end by 5 bases; junction bases not matched to a gene: 8. The CDR3 loop reads CASSLATGAETQYF. In DNA, the CDR3 is TGCGCCAGCAGCCTAGCAACAGGGGCTGAGACCCAGTACTTC.

The chain recombines TRBV19 with TRBJ2-2, with a weak D call TRBD2 (5 bases). V was shortened by 6 bases and J by 2 bases, with 22 bases between the two germline ends. The CDR3 covers 18 residues. Germline values: CDR1 LNHDA, CDR2 SQIVND (reference sequence). The CDR3 nucleotides are TGTGCCAGTAGGAGGACCTCCTCCGGGATCCTTAACACCGGGGAGCTGTTTTTT. This gives the protein CASRRTSSGILNTGELFF.